The 10 T cell receptor beta chains given below trace back to one sample, sequenced in a study of identical twins. TCRdb used MiXCR to reprocess the 5' RACE reads, holding one entry per CDR3 protein. This table has a few hundred thousand distinct CDR3 sequences, 9% appearing once. The sample taken for sequencing was naive T cells sorted from blood. The source is a woman in her forties or fifties in good health.

At least ten counts were recorded for this clonotype. The gene calls are TRBV29-1 and TRBJ2-2, with 10 bases matching TRBD2. CDR1 SQVTM and CDR2 ANQGSEA come from the germline V gene. The CDR3 consists of 16 residues. The ends lost 4 bases at V and 6 bases at J; junction bases unmatched: 11. The CDR3 nucleotides are TGCAGCGTTGTCGTGTCAAGGCTAGCGGGAGCCGGGGAGCTGTTTTTT. It translates to CSVVVSRLAGAGELFF.

This clonotype was seen more than once but under ten times. The rearrangement uses TRBV15 and TRBJ2-2, with D perhaps being TRBD1 or TRBD2 (6 bases each). The CDR3 is 14 residues long. The germline V and J ends were trimmed by 8 bases and 4 bases, with 14 bases remaining between them. Germline assignment: CDR1 LNHNV and CDR2 YYDKDF (reference sequence). In DNA, the CDR3 is TGTGCCACCCAAAGGGGGGCGGTCACCGGGGAGCTGTTTTTT. Translated: CATQRGAVTGELFF. The variable domain in full, with the rest retrieved from reference TRBV15 and TRBJ2-2, is DAMVIQNPRYQVTQFGKPVTLSCSQTLNHNVMYWYQQKSSQAPKLLFHYYDKDFNNEADTPDNFQSRRPNTSFCFLDIRSPGLGDTAMYLCATQRGAVTGELFFGEGSRLTVL.

V is TRBV7-9 and J is TRBJ1-6; D remains unclear. V was shortened by 5 bases and J by 7 bases, with 9 bases between the two germline ends. Germline V gene sequence: CDR1 SEHNR, CDR2 FQNEAQ (reference sequence). This CDR3 has 13 residues. CDR3 loop: CASSMWVNSPLHF. The CDR3 DNA sequence: TGTGCCAGCAGCATGTGGGTAAATTCACCCCTCCACTTT. Combining the CDR3 with reference TRBV7-9 and TRBJ1-6 gives the whole variable domain DTGVSQNPRHKITKRGQNVTFRCDPISEHNRLYWYRQTLGQGPEFLTYFQNEAQLEKSRLLSDRFSAERPKGSFSTLEIQRTEQGDSAMYLCASSMWVNSPLHFGNGTRLTVT.

This clonotype was seen repeatedly, ten times or more. The chain recombines TRBV4-1 with TRBJ2-1, with 7 bases identical to TRBD2. CDR1 and CDR2 from the germline V gene are MGHRA and YSYEKL. CDR3 length: 16 residues. V trimming: 1 base; J trimming: 7 bases; junction bases outside the gene matches: 10. CDR3 sequence (DNA): TGCGCCAGCAGCCAAGTGGGGGGGAGACCCGGAAATGAGCAGTTCTTC. As protein: CASSQVGGRPGNEQFF.

In its sample, this clonotype was seen many times. V and J are TRBV12-3 or TRBV12-4 and TRBJ2-5; D gene uncertain. V was clipped by 7 bases and J by 1 base, with 19 bases between them. The length of the CDR3 is 16 residues. CDR3 bases: TGTGCCAGCAACTCCCAACCTGTTTGGGTCCAAGAGACCCAGTACTTC. This translates into CASNSQPVWVQETQYF.

This clonotype was observed many times. At one end, the junction sequence differs from germline, possibly due to a read error. V and J are TRBV12-3 or TRBV12-4 and TRBJ2-1; 8 positions agree with TRBD1. The CDR3 runs to 16 residues. The CDR3 DNA reads as TGTGCCAGCACTTTAAAGGACAGGGCCCCTTTCGATGAGCAGTTCTTC. Translated, it gives CASTLKDRAPFDEQFF.

The genes are TRBV25-1 and TRBJ2-1; 11 bases line up with TRBD2. There are 15 residues in the CDR3. The V gene's germline CDR1 is MGHDK and CDR2 SYGVNS. Germline trimming cut 0 bases from V and 8 bases from J; bases unmatched to any gene: 3. CDR3 protein: CASSEYTSGSDEQFF. DNA for the CDR3: TGTGCCAGCAGTGAATATACTAGCGGGAGCGATGAGCAGTTCTTC.

This clonotype was seen repeatedly, ten times or more. The V and J genes are TRBV29-1 and TRBJ2-2; 7 nucleotides agree with TRBD2. Germline values: CDR1 SQVTM, CDR2 ANQGSEA. This CDR3 is 12 amino acids long. CDR3 sequence reads: CTCFGGTGELFF. The CDR3 coding sequence is TGCACCTGTTTCGGGGGGACCGGGGAGCTGTTTTTT.

This clonotype showed up just a few times. The chain is built from TRBV14 and TRBJ2-1; a possible D gene is TRBD2 (6 bases). Germline assignment: CDR1 SGHDN and CDR2 FVKESK. This CDR3 contains 17 residues. Trimming shortened V by 3 bases and J by 3 bases, and 18 bases separated the two germline ends. CDR3 amino acids: CASSHGRGENVYNEQFF. The CDR3, as DNA: TGTGCCAGCAGCCATGGGCGGGGCGAGAATGTCTACAATGAGCAGTTCTTC.

The chain combines TRBV7-9 with TRBJ2-7; no firm D call. CDR1 is SEHNR and CDR2 is FQNEAQ in the germline V gene (reference sequence). This CDR3 comprises 13 residues. The V and J ends lost 0 bases and 3 bases respectively, with 6 bases between them. The CDR3 sequence is CASSLAQDYEQYF. The CDR3 DNA is TGTGCCAGCAGCTTAGCGCAGGACTACGAGCAGTACTTC.